This entry concerns a single T cell receptor beta chain. This clone was seen only a few times. What antigen it recognizes has not been identified. Base qualities are not recorded, but no much larger clone differs from it by a single base. The sample belongs to a study of blood T cell repertoires in COVID-19 (TCRdb year 2020). Looking at the study overall: Samples covering the acute and convalescent phases of COVID-19 were provided by collaborators in the United States, Italy and Spain. The prospective study material was composed of cDNA or gDNA derived from T cells, B-cell-depleted T cells, or PBMCs. Deeply sampled blood TCRbeta repertoires from subjects exposed to, actively infected with, or recovered from COVID-19 were included in the dataset. The repertoires were released in a freely available public database meant as a resource for research on the immune response to SARS-CoV-2. Samples came from the ongoing ImmuneRACE study (first 160 participants) plus 1,254 subjects from 6 global collaborators. A de-identified subject ID, COVID-19 status, age in years and sex were almost always included in the sample metadata. Where available, HLA class I and class II types were obtained from metadata supplied by the sample provider rather than from assay-based typing. On the study overall, not on this receptor specifically: The amount of clinical and demographic metadata varied by source and participant and was provided uncurated.

Collaborating institutions collected whole blood in K2EDTA tubes following their own protocols. For TCRbeta analysis, collaborators shipped samples as frozen whole blood, isolated PBMCs, or DNA extracted from either of those sample types. TCRbeta CDR3 regions were amplified from genomic DNA using the immunoSEQ Assay, a bias-controlled multiplex PCR. From the authors' description of their analysis: The number of nucleated cells in each sample was estimated from the amplification of reference gene primers within the assay. Sequence reads were collapsed and filtered to measure the absolute abundance of every unique TCRbeta CDR3 rearrangement. Productive Simpson clonality was computed per sample as the square root of Simpson's diversity index over productive rearrangements. Entries here come from immuneACCESS through TCRdb and include only in-frame sequences with V and J called. Some clones fail to appear in such tables; in the studies checked, an unresolved V gene covers under half of the shortfall, and the cause of the remainder is unknown. For V, J and clone size, that table is used; D and trimming come from the DNA. This sample gives about 84,000 clones in total; 83% of them show up just once. The top ten clones comprise approximately 28% of the sample.

Reading the germline V gene gives CDR1 SQVTM and CDR2 ANQGSEA. The CDR3, cysteine through phenylalanine, is 15 amino acids long. The DNA shown is the 45-base CDR3, in frame from base 1. The junction shows trimming of 4 bases on V and 7 bases on J, and the gene matches do not reach 5 bases of it. The chain was built from TRBV29-1 and TRBJ2-1; the junction holds 15 bases that match TRBD2. The TCR sequence derives from a woman over 75 with acute or convalescent COVID-19. Sequencing was carried out using peripheral blood. The CDR3 has the sequence CSVGLGTSGRNEQFF. The DNA sequence is given as TGCAGCGTTGGCCTTGGGACTAGCGGGAGGAATGAGCAGTTCTTC.